Each of the 16 T cell receptor beta chains below was sequenced from the same sample in a study of blood T cell repertoires in COVID-19. Profiled with immunoSEQ multiplex PCR; TCRdb holds only in-frame clones, not every one. The sample gives hundreds of thousands of clones, nearly 90% of which show up once; approximately 0.9% is in the top ten. The sequenced sample consisted of peripheral blood. The receptors here all came from a man younger than 30 with COVID-19, enrolled during active disease.

This clone has just one count. The rearrangement joins TRBV7-6 to TRBJ1-4; TRBD1 agrees at 7 bases. The CDR3 is 15 amino acids. Germline lookup yields CDR1 SGHVS and CDR2 FNYEAQ. J gave up 8 bases and V 3 bases, and 9 bases lay outside the gene matches. CDR3 region: CASSFSGTEDEKLFF. CDR3 sequence (DNA): TGTGCCAGCAGCTTCTCCGGGACAGAAGACGAAAAACTGTTTTTT.

The chain has TRBV3-1 (or the pseudogene TRBV3-2) and TRBJ2-2; 7 positions match TRBD2. In germline, CDR1 is LGHDT, CDR2 YNNKEL (reference sequence). The ends lost 4 bases at V and 6 bases at J; junction bases unmatched: 2. The CDR3 sequence is 13 residues long. The CDR3 DNA reads as TGTGCCAGCAGCCGGGGGGGAGCCGGGGAGCTGTTTTTT. Encoded protein: CASSRGGAGELFF.

The DNA for the CDR3 is TGCGCCAGCAGCCAAGATGGGGCCGACGCTGAAGCTTTCTTT. It encodes CASSQDGADAEAFF. The V gene is TRBV4-1, the J gene TRBJ1-1; D might be TRBD1 (5 bases). CDR3 length equals 14 residues. V lost 0 bases, J lost 6 bases, and 11 bases lay in between. CDR1 and CDR2 from the germline V gene are MGHRA and YSYEKL.

The J gene is TRBJ2-1, the V gene TRBV14; 7 bases match TRBD1. Looked up from germline, CDR1 is SGHDN and CDR2 is FVKESK. V dropped 0 bases and J dropped 6; count of bases not matched to a gene: 8. This CDR3 has 16 residues. The CDR3 bases are TGTGCCAGCAGCCAAGATATCGGACAGGTCCCCAATGAGCAGTTCTTC. Its protein product is CASSQDIGQVPNEQFF.

This clone was detected only a few times. The chain uses TRBV2 and TRBJ1-1; D is perhaps TRBD1 (5 bases). This CDR3 spans 16 amino acids. V shed 6 bases and J shed 4 bases, with 21 bases lying between them. Germline V gives CDR1 SNHLY, CDR2 FYNNEI. The CDR3 here is CASSEGTAGVVTEAFF. The CDR3 DNA is TGTGCCAGCAGCGAGGGGACCGCGGGAGTGGTCACTGAAGCTTTCTTT.

This sequence joins TRBV9 and TRBJ2-2, with D possibly TRBD2 on 6 matching bases. V was clipped by 0 bases and J by 6 bases, with 9 bases between them. Germline V gene data show CDR1 as SGDLS and CDR2 as YYNGEE. This CDR3 contains 14 residues. The CDR3 nucleotides read TGTGCCAGCAGCGTAGGATCGGGGGCCGGGGAGCTGTTTTTT. It yields the protein CASSVGSGAGELFF.

J is TRBJ2-6 and V is TRBV3-1 (or the pseudogene TRBV3-2); 10 nucleotides line up with TRBD1. Germline V gene lookup returns CDR1 LGHDT and CDR2 YNNKEL (reference sequence). The CDR3 runs 18 residues. V dropped 5 bases and J dropped 0; count of bases not matched to a gene: 7. The CDR3 bases are TGTGCCAGCAGCAAGGAGACAGGGGGCCGCTCTGGGGCCAACGTCCTGACTTTC. This gives the protein CASSKETGGRSGANVLTF.

This clone was seen a single time. CDR3 DNA sequence: TGTGCCAGTAGTATGTTTGCAGGGTCCTCTGGCTACACCTTC. Protein sequence: CASSMFAGSSGYTF. The chain joins TRBV19 to TRBJ1-2, with D perhaps matching TRBD1 (5 bases). This CDR3 is built from 14 residues. The germline gives CDR1 LNHDA, CDR2 SQIVND (reference sequence). The ends were cut back, 3 bases at V and 7 bases at J, with 15 bases in the middle.

Concerning this clone itself: Additional DNA sequences in this sample encode the identical CDR3. The V gene is TRBV5-1, the J gene TRBJ2-5; 7 bases agree with TRBD1. The CDR3 contains 15 residues. The germline V gene has CDR1 SGHRS and CDR2 YFSETQ. J gave up 5 bases and V 0 bases, and 7 bases lay outside the gene matches. The DNA for the CDR3 is TGCGCCAGCAGCTTGGGGGCAGGGGGTTTGGAGACCCAGTACTTC. It specifies CASSLGAGGLETQYF.

The chain recombines TRBV11-1 with TRBJ2-1, with D unclear. This CDR3 has 13 amino acids. With 2 bases removed from V and 3 bases from J, the gap between germline ends came to 5 bases. CDR1 is SGHAT and CDR2 is FQDESV in the germline V gene (reference sequence). The CDR3 loop is CASSLSVYNEQFF. CDR3 bases: TGTGCCAGCAGCTTATCCGTCTACAATGAGCAGTTCTTC.

The chain couples TRBV5-1 to TRBJ2-5; 7 bases are shared with TRBD2. Germline CDR1 is SGHRS and CDR2 is YFSETQ. V shed 5 bases and J 5 bases; nucleotides not matched to a gene: 12. The CDR3 sequence is 15 residues long. The CDR3 DNA follows: TGCGCCAGCAGTGACGGACTAGTTGGTTGGGAGACCCAGTACTTC. Protein sequence: CASSDGLVGWETQYF.

This chain links TRBV27 with TRBJ2-7; 10 positions match TRBD2. The CDR3 is 15 amino acids. Germline V gene data show CDR1 as MNHEY and CDR2 as SMNVEV (reference sequence). Losses at the gene ends were 5 bases for V and 6 bases for J; bases not matched to a gene: 10. This chain's CDR3 is CASSLTLAGVSEQYF. The CDR3 DNA reads TGTGCCAGCAGTCTTACGCTAGCGGGGGTCTCCGAGCAGTACTTC.

CDR3 in amino acids: CASSSQADRVGYTF. Written as DNA, the CDR3 is TGTGCCAGCAGTTCCCAAGCGGACAGGGTTGGCTACACCTTC. V usage is TRBV6-6 and J usage is TRBJ1-2, with TRBD1 identical over 8 bases. V shed 4 bases, J shed 7 bases, and the junction held 8 bases outside the gene matches. Germline V CDR1 and CDR2: MNHNY, SVGAGI (reference sequence). The CDR3 spans 14 residues.

The CDR3 DNA reads as TGTGCCAGCAGCTTAGATGGCGGGGGGAGAACCTACGAGCAGTACTTC. Amino acids: CASSLDGGGRTYEQYF. The chain combines TRBV11-2 with TRBJ2-7; 8 bases align to TRBD2. With V trimmed by 0 bases and J by 2 bases, 6 bases remained unmatched. From germline, CDR1 is SGHAT and CDR2 FQNNGV. This CDR3 is built from 16 residues.

The rearrangement links TRBV6-5 to TRBJ1-3, with 9 bases aligning to TRBD1. Germline V lookup: CDR1 MNHEY, CDR2 SVGAGI. CDR3 size: 13 residues. J gave up 9 bases and V 5 bases, and 5 bases lay outside the gene matches. The CDR3 DNA reads as TGTGCCAGCAGTCCGGACAGGGGTAGCACCATATATTTT. Translating it yields CASSPDRGSTIYF.

The V and J genes are TRBV3-1 (or the pseudogene TRBV3-2) and TRBJ2-3, with 12 bases that match TRBD2. Germline CDR1 LGHDT, CDR2 YNNKEL (reference sequence). J was trimmed by 3 bases and V by 4 bases; bases with no gene match: 5. The CDR3 covers 16 residues. As DNA, the CDR3 is TGTGCCAGCAGCCTCACTCTAGCGGGAGGGACAGATACGCAGTATTTT. It yields the protein CASSLTLAGGTDTQYF.